This TCR beta chain was obtained from a study of blood T cell repertoires in COVID-19. Study as a whole: The United States, Italy and Spain supplied acute and convalescent COVID-19 samples.

Using immunoSEQ multiplex PCR, the repertoire was profiled, and TCRdb retains in-frame clones only, with some absent. The table has 220,000 or so clones, about 80% seen once; the top ten hold 1.5% to 2%. This TCR was sampled from a woman at least 80 years old with acute or convalescent COVID-19. The sample comprised peripheral blood.

In nucleotides, the CDR3 is TGCGCCAGCAGCCAAGGATTATCGTCGGGGGGGAGAACGACCCAGTACTTC. Translation gives CASSQGLSSGGRTTQYF. The chain employs TRBV4-1 and TRBJ2-5; 8 bases agree with TRBD2. This CDR3 has 17 residues. V was pared by 1 base and J by 7 bases, with 14 bases of the junction left unmatched. Looked up from germline, CDR1 is MGHRA and CDR2 is YSYEKL.